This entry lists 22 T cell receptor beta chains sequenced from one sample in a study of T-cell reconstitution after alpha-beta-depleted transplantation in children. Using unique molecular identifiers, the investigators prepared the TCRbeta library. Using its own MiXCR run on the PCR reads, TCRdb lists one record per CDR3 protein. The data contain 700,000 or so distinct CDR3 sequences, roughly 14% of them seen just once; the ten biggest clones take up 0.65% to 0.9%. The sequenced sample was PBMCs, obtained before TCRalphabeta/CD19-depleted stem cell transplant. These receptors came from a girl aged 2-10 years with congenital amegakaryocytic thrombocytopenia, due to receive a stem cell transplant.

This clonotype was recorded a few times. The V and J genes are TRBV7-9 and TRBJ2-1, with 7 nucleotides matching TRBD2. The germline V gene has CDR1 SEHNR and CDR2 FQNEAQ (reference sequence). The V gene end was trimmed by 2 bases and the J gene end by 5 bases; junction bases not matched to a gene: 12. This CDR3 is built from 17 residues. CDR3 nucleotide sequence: TGTGCCAGCAGCTTATTGGTGGCGGGAGTAGATCACAATGAGCAGTTCTTC. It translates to CASSLLVAGVDHNEQFF.

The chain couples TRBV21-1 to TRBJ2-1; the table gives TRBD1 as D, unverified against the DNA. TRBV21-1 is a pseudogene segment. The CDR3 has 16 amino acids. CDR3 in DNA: TGTGCCAGCAGGGCCGCAGGGTTCGTGTTCTACAATGAGCAGTTCTTC. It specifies CASRAAGFVFYNEQFF.

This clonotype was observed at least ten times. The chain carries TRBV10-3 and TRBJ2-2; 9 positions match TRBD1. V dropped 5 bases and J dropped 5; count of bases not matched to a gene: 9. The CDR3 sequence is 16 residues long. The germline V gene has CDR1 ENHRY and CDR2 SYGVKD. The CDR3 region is CAISRPGQGRTGELFF. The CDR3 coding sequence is TGTGCCATCAGTAGGCCGGGACAGGGAAGGACCGGGGAGCTGTTTTTT.

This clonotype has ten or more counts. The DNA for the CDR3 is TGTGCCAGCAGTTTTACAGGGGGCACAGATACGCAGTATTTT. It codes for CASSFTGGTDTQYF. This rearrangement joins TRBV28 to TRBJ2-3; 7 bases are a match to TRBD1. V shed 3 bases and J 1 base; nucleotides not matched to a gene: 1. CDR3 size: 14 residues. Germline V gene sequence: CDR1 MDHEN, CDR2 SYDVKM.

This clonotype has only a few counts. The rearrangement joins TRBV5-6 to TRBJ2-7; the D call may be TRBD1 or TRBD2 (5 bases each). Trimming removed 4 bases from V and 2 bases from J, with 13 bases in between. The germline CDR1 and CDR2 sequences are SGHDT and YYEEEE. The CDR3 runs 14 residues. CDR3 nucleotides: TGTGCCAGCAGCATAGGGACCCGCGCCTACGAGCAGTACTTC. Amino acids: CASSIGTRAYEQYF.

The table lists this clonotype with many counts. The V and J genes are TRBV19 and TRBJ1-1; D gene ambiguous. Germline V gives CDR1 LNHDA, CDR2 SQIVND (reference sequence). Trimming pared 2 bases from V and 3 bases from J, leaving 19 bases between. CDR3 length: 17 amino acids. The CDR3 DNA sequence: TGTGCCAGTAGTATACCTCCGGGAAGGCTTGGGGACACTGAAGCTTTCTTT. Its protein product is CASSIPPGRLGDTEAFF.

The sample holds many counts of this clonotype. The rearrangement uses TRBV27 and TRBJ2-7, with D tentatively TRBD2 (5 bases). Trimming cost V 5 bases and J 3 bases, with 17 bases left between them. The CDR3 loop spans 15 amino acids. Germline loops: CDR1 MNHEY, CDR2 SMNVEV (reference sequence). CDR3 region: CASSLLASPLYEQYF. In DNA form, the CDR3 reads TGTGCCAGCAGTCTGCTAGCTTCTCCCCTCTACGAGCAGTACTTC.

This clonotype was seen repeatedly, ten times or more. CDR3 nucleotide sequence: TGCAGTGCTAGAAAGAGGCTAGCGGAGTCCTACGAGCAGTACTTC. Protein product: CSARKRLAESYEQYF. V and J are TRBV20-1 and TRBJ2-7; 7 bases fit TRBD2. V lost 2 bases and J lost 1; bases outside the gene matches: 8. Germline V gives CDR1 DFQATT, CDR2 SNEGSKA (reference sequence). The CDR3 runs to 15 residues.

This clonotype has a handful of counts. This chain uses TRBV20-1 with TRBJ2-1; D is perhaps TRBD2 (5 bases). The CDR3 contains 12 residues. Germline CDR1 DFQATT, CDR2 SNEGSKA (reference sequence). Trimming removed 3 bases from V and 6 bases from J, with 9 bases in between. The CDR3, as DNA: TGCAGTGCTAGCGGGGAGATCAATGAGCAGTTCTTC. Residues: CSASGEINEQFF.

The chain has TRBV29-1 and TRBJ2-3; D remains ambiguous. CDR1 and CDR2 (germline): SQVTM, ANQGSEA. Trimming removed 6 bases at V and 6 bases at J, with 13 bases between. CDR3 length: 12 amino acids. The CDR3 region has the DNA TGCAGCGTCTCCCCCGTGTCCGATACGCAGTATTTT. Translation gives CSVSPVSDTQYF.

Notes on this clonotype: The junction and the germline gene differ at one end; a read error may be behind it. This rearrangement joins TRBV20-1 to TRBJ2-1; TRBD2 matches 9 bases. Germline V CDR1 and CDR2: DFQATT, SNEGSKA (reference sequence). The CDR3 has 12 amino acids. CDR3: CSAVLAGTMRVF. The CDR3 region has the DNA TGCAGTGCTGTACTAGCGGGTACAATGCGAGTCTTC.

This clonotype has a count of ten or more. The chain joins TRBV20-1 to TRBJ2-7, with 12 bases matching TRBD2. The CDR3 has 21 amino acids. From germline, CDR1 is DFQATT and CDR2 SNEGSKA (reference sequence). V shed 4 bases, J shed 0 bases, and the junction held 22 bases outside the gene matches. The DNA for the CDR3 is TGCAGTGCTAACCTAAAACCGGAGACTAGCGGGAGCTACGCGCGCTCCTACGAGCAGTACTTC. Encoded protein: CSANLKPETSGSYARSYEQYF.

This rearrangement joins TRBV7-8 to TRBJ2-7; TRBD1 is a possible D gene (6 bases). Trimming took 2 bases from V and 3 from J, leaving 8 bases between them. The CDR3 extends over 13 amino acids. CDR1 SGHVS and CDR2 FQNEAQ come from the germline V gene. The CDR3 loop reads CASSLRQVYEQYF. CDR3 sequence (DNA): TGTGCCAGCAGCTTAAGACAGGTCTACGAGCAGTACTTC. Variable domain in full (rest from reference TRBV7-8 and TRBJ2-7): GAGVSQSPRYKVAKRGQDVALRCDPISGHVSLFWYQQALGQGPEFLTYFQNEAQLDKSGLPSDRFFAERPEGSVSTLKIQRTQQEDSAVYLCASSLRQVYEQYFGPGTRLTVT.

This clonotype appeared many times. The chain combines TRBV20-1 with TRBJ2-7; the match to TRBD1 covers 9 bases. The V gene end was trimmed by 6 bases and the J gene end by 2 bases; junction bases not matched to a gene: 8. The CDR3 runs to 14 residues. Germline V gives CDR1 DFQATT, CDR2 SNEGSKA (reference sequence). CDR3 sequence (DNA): TGCAGTGCCGAAGACAGGGGGGAAACCTACGAGCAGTACTTC. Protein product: CSAEDRGETYEQYF.

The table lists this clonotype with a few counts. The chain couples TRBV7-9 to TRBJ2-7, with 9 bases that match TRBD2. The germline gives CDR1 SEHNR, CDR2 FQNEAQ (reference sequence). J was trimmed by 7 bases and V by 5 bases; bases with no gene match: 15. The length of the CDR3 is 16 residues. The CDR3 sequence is CASSTYLAGPHLEQYF. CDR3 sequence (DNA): TGTGCCAGCAGCACCTACCTAGCGGGACCGCATCTGGAGCAGTACTTC.

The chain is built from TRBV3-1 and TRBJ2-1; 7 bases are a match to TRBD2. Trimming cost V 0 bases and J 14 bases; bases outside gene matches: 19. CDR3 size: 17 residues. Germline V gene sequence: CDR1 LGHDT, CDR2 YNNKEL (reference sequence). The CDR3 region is CASSQDVGGVGGTEEFF. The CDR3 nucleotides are TGTGCCAGCAGCCAAGACGTGGGGGGGGTTGGCGGGACCGAGGAGTTCTTC.

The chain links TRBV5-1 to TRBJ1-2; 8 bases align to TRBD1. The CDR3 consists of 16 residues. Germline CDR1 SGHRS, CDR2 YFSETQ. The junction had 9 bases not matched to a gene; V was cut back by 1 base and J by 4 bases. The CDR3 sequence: CASSLSPQGASYGYTF. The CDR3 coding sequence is TGCGCCAGCAGCTTGTCCCCGCAGGGGGCAAGCTATGGCTACACCTTC.

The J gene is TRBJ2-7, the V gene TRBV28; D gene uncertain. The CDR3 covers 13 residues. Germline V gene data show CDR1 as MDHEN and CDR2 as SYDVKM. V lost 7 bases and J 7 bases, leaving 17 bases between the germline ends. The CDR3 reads CASNKGWAEEQYF. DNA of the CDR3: TGTGCCAGCAACAAAGGTTGGGCCGAGGAGCAGTACTTC.

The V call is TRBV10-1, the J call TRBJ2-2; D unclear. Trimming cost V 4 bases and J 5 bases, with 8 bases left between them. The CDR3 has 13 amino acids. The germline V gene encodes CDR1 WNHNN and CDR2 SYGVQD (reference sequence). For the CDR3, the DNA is TGCGCCAGCAGTGTGCAGGCGACCGGGGAGCTGTTTTTT. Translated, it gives CASSVQATGELFF.

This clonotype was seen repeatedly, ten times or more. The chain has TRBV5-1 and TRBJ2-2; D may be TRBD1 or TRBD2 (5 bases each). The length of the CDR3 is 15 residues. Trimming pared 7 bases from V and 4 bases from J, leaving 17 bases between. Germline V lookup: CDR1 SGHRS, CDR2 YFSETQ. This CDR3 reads CASAQGALSTGELFF. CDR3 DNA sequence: TGCGCCAGCGCCCAGGGAGCCCTAAGCACCGGGGAGCTGTTTTTT.

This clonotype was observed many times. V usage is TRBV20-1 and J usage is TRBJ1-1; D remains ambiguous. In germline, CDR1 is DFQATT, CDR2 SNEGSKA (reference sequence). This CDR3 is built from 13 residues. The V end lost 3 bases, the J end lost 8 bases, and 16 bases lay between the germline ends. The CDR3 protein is CSASPWSGLEAFF. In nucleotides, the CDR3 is TGCAGTGCTAGTCCCTGGAGCGGCCTAGAAGCTTTCTTT.

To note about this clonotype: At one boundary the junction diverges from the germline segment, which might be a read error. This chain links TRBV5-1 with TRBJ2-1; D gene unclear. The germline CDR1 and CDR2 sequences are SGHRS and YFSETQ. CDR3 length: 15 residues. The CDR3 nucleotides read TGCGCCAGCAGCGCGGACCCGGAGTTTTACAATGTGCAGTTCTTC. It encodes CASSADPEFYNVQFF.